What follows describes a single TCR beta chain. The sample is drawn from a study of blood T cell repertoires in COVID-19. The method was immunoSEQ multiplex PCR; TCRdb's version includes in-frame clones alone and lacks a portion of them. Of 40,000 to 55,000 clones in the sample, 80% to 90% were seen once. Trimming cost V 1 base and J 4 bases, with 9 bases left between them. Germline assignment: CDR1 LGHDT and CDR2 YNNKEL (reference sequence). The CDR3 is made up of 14 amino acids. The specimen was peripheral blood. The clonotype was recovered from a human donor in a cohort sampled during active COVID-19. The J gene is TRBJ2-3, the V gene TRBV3-1 (or the pseudogene TRBV3-2); tentative D call: TRBD2 (6 bases). Here the CDR3 reads CASSQGAGSDTQYF. The DNA for the CDR3 is TGTGCCAGCAGCCAAGGGGCGGGGTCAGATACGCAGTATTTT.